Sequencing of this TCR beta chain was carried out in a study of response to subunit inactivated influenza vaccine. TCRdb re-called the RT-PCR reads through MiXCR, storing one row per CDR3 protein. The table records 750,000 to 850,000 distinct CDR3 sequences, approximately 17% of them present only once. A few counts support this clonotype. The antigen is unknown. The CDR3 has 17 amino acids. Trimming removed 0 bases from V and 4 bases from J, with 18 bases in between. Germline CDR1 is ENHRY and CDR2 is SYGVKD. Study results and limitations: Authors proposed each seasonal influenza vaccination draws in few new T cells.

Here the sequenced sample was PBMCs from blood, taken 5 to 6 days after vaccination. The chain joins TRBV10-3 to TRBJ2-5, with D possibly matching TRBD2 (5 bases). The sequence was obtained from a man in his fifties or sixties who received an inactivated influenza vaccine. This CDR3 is CAISESKQGGGLETQYF. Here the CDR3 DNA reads TGTGCCATCAGTGAGTCGAAGCAAGGCGGCGGGTTAGAGACCCAGTACTTC.